This T cell receptor beta chain was identified in a study of cytomegalovirus exposure and HLA in healthy donors. Primers: 60 Vbeta forward and 13 Jbeta reverse. The data were produced by immunoSEQ multiplex PCR, yet TCRdb's version contains in-frame clones alone and is incomplete. The sample contains approximately 200,000 clones, roughly 80% of which appear only once. This clone was picked up a small number of times. CDR1 is SGHRS and CDR2 is YFSETQ in the germline V gene. V lost 7 bases and J 0 bases, leaving 20 bases between the germline ends. The length of the CDR3 is 16 residues. The specimen was PBMCs. The chain couples TRBV5-1 to TRBJ2-7; D not certain. The TCR sequence derives from a woman aged 45-60 years in good health and CMV-seropositive. The CDR3 region has the DNA TGCGCCAGCTCCCGAGGAGAGGCCTTAAGCTCCTACGAGCAGTACTTC. This translates into CASSRGEALSSYEQYF.